Below are 29 T cell receptor beta chains sequenced from a single sample in a study of blood T cell repertoires in COVID-19. Only in-frame clones appear in the TCRdb table, and some are missing; sequencing was by immunoSEQ multiplex PCR. The data contain fewer than 250,000 clones, 86% of them singletons. The sequencing sample was made of PBMCs or T cells enriched from blood (not recorded which). The receptors stem from a woman aged 45 to 65 who had recovered from COVID-19.

This clone was picked up a small number of times. This chain connects TRBV6-5 to TRBJ2-7; TRBD2 aligns across 10 bases. Germline V gene sequence: CDR1 MNHEY, CDR2 SVGAGI. CDR3 length equals 15 residues. Losses at the gene ends were 2 bases for V and 1 base for J; bases not matched to a gene: 2. Written as DNA, the CDR3 is TGTGCCAGCAGTTACAGACTAGCGGGTTCCTACGAGCAGTACTTC. Translation gives CASSYRLAGSYEQYF.

The genes are TRBV7-2 and TRBJ1-1; 7 positions match TRBD1. V dropped 2 bases and J dropped 2; count of bases not matched to a gene: 5. The CDR3 sequence is 15 residues long. CDR1 is SGHTA and CDR2 is FQGNSA in the germline V gene. The CDR3 is CASSLHGQVNTEAFF. CDR3 bases: TGTGCCAGCAGCTTACATGGACAGGTTAACACTGAAGCTTTCTTT.

The V gene is TRBV27, the J gene TRBJ1-1; perhaps TRBD1 as D (5 bases). Trimming pared 6 bases from V and 0 bases from J, leaving 14 bases between. Germline CDR1 reads MNHEY; CDR2 reads SMNVEV (reference sequence). This CDR3 is 15 amino acids long. DNA for the CDR3: TGTGCCAGCAGACCGATGACAGTGATGAACACTGAAGCTTTCTTT. Translation: CASRPMTVMNTEAFF.

This sequence joins TRBV7-8 and TRBJ1-5; D gene uncertain. V was cut by 1 base and J by 7 bases, with 5 bases left in between. The germline gives CDR1 SGHVS, CDR2 FQNEAQ. The CDR3 sequence is 12 residues long. CDR3 in amino acids: CASSLGGQPQHF. As DNA, the CDR3 is TGTGCCAGCAGCTTAGGAGGGCAGCCCCAGCATTTT.

The CDR3 sequence is CASSLSTSGRGHEFF. The CDR3, as DNA: TGTGCCAGCAGCCTCAGTACTAGCGGGAGGGGGCATGAGTTCTTC. This chain joins TRBV5-6 and TRBJ2-1; 13 bases are shared with TRBD2. The CDR3 sequence is 15 residues long. V dropped 4 bases and J dropped 14; count of bases not matched to a gene: 12. Germline V gene data show CDR1 as SGHDT and CDR2 as YYEEEE.

The chain carries TRBV6-8 and TRBJ2-7, with 10 bases lining up with TRBD1. The CDR3 has 20 residues. The V gene's germline CDR1 is MNHGY and CDR2 SAAAGT. With V trimmed by 0 bases and J by 2 bases, 16 bases remained unmatched. CDR3 in amino acids: CASSYSKGDRGCSPPYEQYF. The CDR3 DNA sequence: TGTGCCAGCAGTTACTCGAAGGGGGACAGGGGTTGTAGCCCTCCCTACGAGCAGTACTTC.

The chain employs TRBV29-1 and TRBJ1-2, with D unresolved. This CDR3 has 14 residues. The germline V gene encodes CDR1 SQVTM and CDR2 ANQGSEA. Trimming stripped 0 bases from V and 6 bases from J, with 14 bases between. CDR3 region: CSVEDLTRTHGYTF. In DNA, the CDR3 is TGCAGCGTTGAAGATTTAACCCGGACTCATGGCTACACCTTC. The full variable domain, rest sourced from reference TRBV29-1 and TRBJ1-2, is SAVISQKPSRDICQRGTSLTIQCQVDSQVTMMFWYRQQPGQSLTLIATANQGSEATYESGFVIDKFPISRPNLTFSTLTVSNMSPEDSSIYLCSVEDLTRTHGYTFGSGTRLTVV.

This clone has a handful of counts. This sequence joins TRBV11-3 and TRBJ1-1; D remains unclear. Germline V lookup: CDR1 SGHNT, CDR2 YENEEA. The CDR3 length is 16 residues. Trimming shortened V by 6 bases and J by 1 base, and 18 bases separated the two germline ends. In nucleotides, the CDR3 is TGTGCCAGCAGTAAAAAGGCAGGACTTACGAACACTGAAGCTTTCTTT. Its protein is CASSKKAGLTNTEAFF.

The chain combines TRBV29-1 with TRBJ2-3, with a possible D match to TRBD2 (5 bases). The CDR3 runs 14 residues. The germline V and J ends were trimmed by 3 bases and 0 bases, with 10 bases remaining between them. The germline V gene encodes CDR1 SQVTM and CDR2 ANQGSEA. CDR3 nucleotide sequence: TGCAGCGTTGATCTGCGGGCTAGCACAGATACGCAGTATTTT. This gives the protein CSVDLRASTDTQYF.

The chain combines TRBV30 with TRBJ1-5; the D gene is possibly TRBD1 (5 bases). The CDR3 is 14 residues long. V was shortened by 2 bases and J by 4 bases, with 12 bases between the two germline ends. Germline CDR1 is GTSNPN and CDR2 is SVGIG (reference sequence). The CDR3 region has the DNA TGTGCCTGGAGTCGGGGGATGGGGAATCAGCCCCAGCATTTT. Its translation: CAWSRGMGNQPQHF.

The J gene is TRBJ2-5, the V gene TRBV3-1 (or the pseudogene TRBV3-2), with D maybe TRBD2 (5 bases). V lost 4 bases, J lost 7 bases, and 13 bases lay in between. Looked up from germline, CDR1 is LGHDT and CDR2 is YNNKEL (reference sequence). The CDR3 sequence is 13 residues long. CDR3 in DNA: TGTGCCAGCAGCCCTACTAGATCTGTGACCCAGTACTTC. Protein sequence: CASSPTRSVTQYF.

The J gene is TRBJ2-1, the V gene TRBV11-3; 8 bases agree with TRBD2. The CDR3 is 14 amino acids. Trimming at V came to 6 bases and at J to 2 bases, leaving 3 bases not matched to a gene. Germline values: CDR1 SGHNT, CDR2 YENEEA. CDR3 nucleotides: TGTGCCAGCAGGGTTAGCGGGGCCTACAATGAGCAGTTCTTC. It encodes CASRVSGAYNEQFF.

The chain employs TRBV21-1 and TRBJ1-5; the table assigns TRBD1, which was not confirmed against the DNA. TRBV21-1 is reported as a pseudogene. This CDR3 region has 14 residues. The CDR3 nucleotides read TGTGCCAGCAGCAAAGCAGGGGATATTCAGCCCCAGCATTTT. This codes for CASSKAGDIQPQHF.

The V gene is TRBV28, the J gene TRBJ2-4; TRBD1 matches 8 bases. Trimming removed 8 bases from V and 9 bases from J; junction bases left unmatched: 6. Germline CDR1 is MDHEN and CDR2 is SYDVKM. This CDR3 contains 12 residues. This chain's CDR3 is CASGQGMAIQYF. CDR3 nucleotides: TGTGCCAGCGGACAGGGTATGGCCATTCAGTACTTC.

The chain has TRBV3-1 (or the pseudogene TRBV3-2) and TRBJ1-2, with 11 bases matching TRBD1. The CDR3 covers 18 residues. CDR1 is LGHDT, CDR2 YNNKEL, per germline (reference sequence). V was pared by 2 bases and J by 6 bases, with 14 bases of the junction left unmatched. The CDR3 nucleotides read TGTGCCAGCAGCCAACCCCGGACAGGGGGCGCGAGTCCCCATGGCTACACCTTC. The encoded protein is CASSQPRTGGASPHGYTF.

This clone was observed a few times. This rearrangement joins TRBV5-1 to TRBJ1-2; 7 nucleotides line up with TRBD1. With 4 bases clipped from V and 1 base from J, the junction kept 4 bases outside the gene matches. The CDR3 totals 14 residues. Germline V lookup: CDR1 SGHRS, CDR2 YFSETQ. The CDR3 DNA is TGCGCCAGCAGCACCGGGACAGTTAACTATGGCTACACCTTC. Translation: CASSTGTVNYGYTF.

The sample holds one count of this clone. The V call is TRBV9, the J call TRBJ2-3; maybe TRBD2 (7 bases). The CDR3 spans 16 residues. V shed 4 bases and J shed 4 bases, with 19 bases lying between them. CDR1 SGDLS and CDR2 YYNGEE come from the germline V gene. The CDR3 region is CASSPRGGLVADTQYF. The DNA of the CDR3 is TGTGCCAGCAGCCCGAGGGGGGGCTTAGTAGCAGATACGCAGTATTTT.

CDR3 amino acids: CARGAQGGTGELFF. The CDR3 coding sequence is TGTGCCAGAGGGGCACAGGGCGGCACCGGGGAGCTGTTTTTT. V gene TRBV30 combines with J gene TRBJ2-2; D possibly corresponds to TRBD1 (6 bases). This CDR3 contains 14 residues. The germline CDR1 and CDR2 sequences are GTSNPN and SVGIG (reference sequence). Trimming shortened V by 8 bases and J by 4 bases, and 17 bases separated the two germline ends.

As DNA, the CDR3 is TGTGCCAGCAGCTGGGACAGCTATAGCAATCAGCCCCAGCATTTT. Translation: CASSWDSYSNQPQHF. The chain carries TRBV7-8 and TRBJ1-5; 7 nucleotides agree with TRBD1. In germline, CDR1 is SGHVS, CDR2 FQNEAQ. V lost 4 bases and J lost 0; bases outside the gene matches: 3. This CDR3 has 15 residues.

This clone rates as medium-sized (0.01 to 0.1%). The chain combines TRBV14 with TRBJ1-2; D is perhaps TRBD1 (6 bases). V was trimmed by 0 bases and J by 3 bases, leaving 11 bases between them. This CDR3 is 15 amino acids long. The germline V gene has CDR1 SGHDN and CDR2 FVKESK. CDR3 protein: CASSQDTGPYYGYTF. CDR3 in DNA: TGTGCCAGCAGCCAAGACACAGGGCCCTACTATGGCTACACCTTC.

The chain joins TRBV7-2 to TRBJ1-1; 7 bases are shared with TRBD1. Germline CDR1 is SGHTA and CDR2 is FQGNSA. CDR3 size: 15 residues. The ends lost 5 bases at V and 0 bases at J; junction bases unmatched: 6. CDR3 DNA sequence: TGTGCCAGCAGCGACAGGGTGCCTTTGAACACTGAAGCTTTCTTT. Translating it yields CASSDRVPLNTEAFF.

The genes are TRBV27 and TRBJ2-1, with D tentatively TRBD2 (6 bases). Trimming removed 6 bases at V and 3 bases at J, with 12 bases between. Germline loops: CDR1 MNHEY, CDR2 SMNVEV (reference sequence). The CDR3 sequence is 14 residues long. CDR3 sequence: CASSRAGLYNEQFF. The CDR3 bases are TGTGCCAGCAGCCGCGCGGGACTCTACAATGAGCAGTTCTTC.

The chain recombines TRBV6-2 or TRBV6-3 with TRBJ1-2; TRBD1 agrees at 8 bases. With V trimmed by 5 bases and J by 6 bases, 11 bases remained unmatched. Germline loops: CDR1 MNHEY, CDR2 SVGEGT. This CDR3 comprises 15 residues. CDR3 bases: TGTGCCAGCAGTCCCACCAGGACAGGGAGACATGGCTACACCTTC. It translates to CASSPTRTGRHGYTF.

The chain uses TRBV30 and TRBJ1-2; 7 bases are shared with TRBD1. J gave up 4 bases and V 3 bases, and 5 bases lay outside the gene matches. CDR3 length: 13 amino acids. Germline V gene lookup returns CDR1 GTSNPN and CDR2 SVGIG (reference sequence). The CDR3 DNA reads TGTGCCTGGAGGACGACAGGGCCCTATGGCTACACCTTC. It encodes CAWRTTGPYGYTF.

J is TRBJ2-1 and V is TRBV28, with D possibly matching TRBD2 (7 bases). Germline V gives CDR1 MDHEN, CDR2 SYDVKM. The CDR3 is 15 residues long. Trimming removed 6 bases at V and 8 bases at J, with 20 bases between. This CDR3 reads CASSPGGLAADEQFF. Here the CDR3 DNA reads TGTGCCAGCAGCCCGGGGGGCCTAGCTGCGGATGAGCAGTTCTTC.

V gene TRBV28 combines with J gene TRBJ1-3, with TRBD1 matching over 7 bases. The V segment lost 6 bases and the J segment 5 bases; nucleotides outside the gene matches: 10. In germline, CDR1 is MDHEN, CDR2 SYDVKM. The CDR3 has 15 residues. This CDR3 is CASSAPGTVRNTIYF. CDR3 nucleotides: TGTGCCAGCAGCGCACCCGGGACAGTCAGAAACACCATATATTTT.

This chain joins TRBV7-2 and TRBJ1-2, with 7 nucleotides matching TRBD1. CDR1 and CDR2 (germline): SGHTA, FQGNSA. The CDR3 totals 14 residues. With V trimmed by 5 bases and J by 4 bases, 7 bases remained unmatched. The CDR3 loop reads CASSEAGGGYGYTF. DNA for the CDR3: TGTGCCAGCAGCGAAGCAGGGGGAGGCTATGGCTACACCTTC. Based on the CDR3 plus reference TRBV7-2 and TRBJ1-2, the full variable domain is GAGVSQSPSNKVTEKGKDVELRCDPISGHTALYWYRQSLGQGLEFLIYFQGNSAPDKSGLPSDRFSAERTGGSVSTLTIQRTQQEDSAVYLCASSEAGGGYGYTFGSGTRLTVV.

The rearrangement uses TRBV30 and TRBJ1-2, with D possibly being TRBD1 (5 bases). The CDR3 extends over 13 amino acids. V was pared by 0 bases and J by 7 bases, with 12 bases between. Germline CDR1 reads GTSNPN; CDR2 reads SVGIG (reference sequence). The CDR3 reads CAWSVGGGGGYTF. The CDR3 DNA follows: TGTGCCTGGAGTGTCGGGGGAGGCGGTGGCTACACCTTC. Variable domain in full (rest from reference TRBV30 and TRBJ1-2): SQTIHQWPATLVQPVGSPLSLECTVEGTSNPNLYWYRQAAGRGLQLLFYSVGIGQISSEVPQNLSASRPQDRQFILSSKKLLLSDSGFYLCAWSVGGGGGYTFGSGTRLTVV.

This clone was counted between two and nine times. This chain joins TRBV7-2 and TRBJ1-3, with 10 bases lining up with TRBD1. V lost 1 base to trimming and J lost 3 bases; unmatched junction nucleotides: 6. The CDR3 spans 17 residues. The germline gives CDR1 SGHTA, CDR2 FQGNSA. CDR3 loop: CASSLVGQGMYGNTIYF. The CDR3 DNA reads TGTGCCAGCAGCTTAGTGGGACAGGGGATGTATGGAAACACCATATATTTT. Using reference TRBV7-2 and TRBJ1-3 for the parts outside the CDR3, the full variable domain is GAGVSQSPSNKVTEKGKDVELRCDPISGHTALYWYRQSLGQGLEFLIYFQGNSAPDKSGLPSDRFSAERTGGSVSTLTIQRTQQEDSAVYLCASSLVGQGMYGNTIYFGEGSWLTVV.